The 30 T cell receptor beta chains reported below all come from one sample, sequenced in a study of blood T cell repertoires in COVID-19. Generated by immunoSEQ multiplex PCR, the TCRdb table keeps only in-frame clones and is missing some. The sample has fewer than 350,000 clones; 80% to 90% are singletons. What was sequenced was peripheral blood. The origin of the receptors is a man in his forties or fifties with acute or convalescent COVID-19.

This sequence joins TRBV28 and TRBJ1-6, with 9 bases fitting TRBD1. With 6 bases clipped from V and 14 bases from J, the junction kept 11 bases outside the gene matches. This CDR3 has 14 residues. Germline V gives CDR1 MDHEN, CDR2 SYDVKM. Here the CDR3 DNA reads TGTGCCAGCAGAAGGGACAGGGACTATGGGTCCCTCCACTTT. As protein: CASRRDRDYGSLHF.

This chain joins TRBV4-2 and TRBJ1-6; D gene unclear. V dropped 3 bases and J dropped 1 base, with 7 bases sitting between them. The CDR3 extends over 15 amino acids. The germline V gene encodes CDR1 LGHNA and CDR2 YNFKEQ. The CDR3 DNA sequence: TGTGCCAGCAGCCAGGACTTGTCCTATAATTCACCCCTCCACTTT. Encoded protein: CASSQDLSYNSPLHF.

The CDR3 protein is CASSSRTAAEQYF. Here the CDR3 DNA reads TGTGCCAGCAGCTCCCGGACAGCTGCCGAGCAGTACTTC. The chain carries TRBV7-6 and TRBJ2-7, with TRBD1 as a possible D gene (6 bases). Trimming cost V 4 bases and J 6 bases, with 13 bases left between them. CDR1 is SGHVS, CDR2 FNYEAQ, per germline. The CDR3 loop spans 13 amino acids. Looking up the rest from reference TRBV7-6 and TRBJ2-7 gives the full variable domain: GAGVSQSPRYKVTKRGQDVALRCDPISGHVSLYWYRQALGQGPEFLTYFNYEAQQDKSGLPNDRFSAERPEGSISTLTIQRTEQRDSAMYRCASSSRTAAEQYFGPGTRLTVT.

This chain connects TRBV2 to TRBJ1-6, with 7 bases lining up with TRBD1. This CDR3 contains 13 residues. CDR1 and CDR2 from the germline V gene are SNHLY and FYNNEI. The V and J ends lost 8 bases and 4 bases, in that order; junction bases with no gene match: 2. The CDR3 loop reads CASLDRYNSPLHF. The CDR3 DNA follows: TGTGCCAGCCTGGACAGGTATAATTCACCCCTCCACTTT.

This sequence joins TRBV2 and TRBJ1-1; perhaps TRBD1 as D (5 bases). Germline V gene sequence: CDR1 SNHLY, CDR2 FYNNEI. Trimming cost V 8 bases and J 4 bases, with 14 bases left between them. CDR3 length: 13 residues. Here the CDR3 DNA reads TGTGCCAGCGGGGGGGAGAGGGGCACTGAAGCTTTCTTT. Translation gives CASGGERGTEAFF.

This chain uses TRBV19 with TRBJ2-4, with D unresolved. The CDR3 sequence is 14 residues long. V lost 1 base, J lost 6 bases, and 10 bases lay in between. The germline V gene encodes CDR1 LNHDA and CDR2 SQIVND (reference sequence). This CDR3 reads CASSIGAGTNIQYF. DNA of the CDR3: TGTGCCAGTAGTATAGGGGCAGGTACAAACATTCAGTACTTC. Full variable domain (remainder filled in from reference TRBV19 and TRBJ2-4): DGGITQSPKYLFRKEGQNVTLSCEQNLNHDAMYWYRQDPGQGLRLIYYSQIVNDFQKGDIAEGYSVSREKKESFPLTVTSAQKNPTAFYLCASSIGAGTNIQYFGAGTRLSVL.

The count of this clone is one. This chain links TRBV6-5 with TRBJ1-2, with TRBD1 matching 7 bases. Germline assignment: CDR1 MNHEY and CDR2 SVGAGI. The V and J ends lost 5 bases and 4 bases, in that order; junction bases with no gene match: 7. The CDR3 totals 14 residues. CDR3 sequence: CASSPAGTAYGYTF. DNA for the CDR3: TGTGCCAGCAGTCCGGCGGGGACAGCCTATGGCTACACCTTC.

V is TRBV15 and J is TRBJ2-3; 9 bases align to TRBD2. Germline trimming cut 1 base from V and 5 bases from J; bases unmatched to any gene: 7. CDR3 size: 16 residues. The germline V gene has CDR1 LNHNV and CDR2 YYDKDF (reference sequence). CDR3 sequence (DNA): TGTGCCACCAGCAGAGGGGGCGGGGGGGCAGGAGATACGCAGTATTTT. Residues: CATSRGGGGAGDTQYF. The complete variable domain, with remaining parts taken from reference TRBV15 and TRBJ2-3, reads DAMVIQNPRYQVTQFGKPVTLSCSQTLNHNVMYWYQQKSSQAPKLLFHYYDKDFNNEADTPDNFQSRRPNTSFCFLDIRSPGLGDTAMYLCATSRGGGGAGDTQYFGPGTRLTVL.

The chain joins TRBV5-1 to TRBJ1-2; tentatively, D is TRBD1 (6 bases). The V end lost 7 bases, the J end lost 0 bases, and 16 bases lay between the germline ends. CDR1 is SGHRS, CDR2 YFSETQ, per germline. The CDR3 runs to 15 residues. DNA for the CDR3: TGCGCCAGCTCCCCGGGAGGGGGGGCTAACTATGGCTACACCTTC. This codes for CASSPGGGANYGYTF.

V gene TRBV3-1 (or the pseudogene TRBV3-2) combines with J gene TRBJ2-2; D unresolved. Deletions cut 3 bases from V and 7 bases from J, with 15 bases between. Germline CDR1 LGHDT, CDR2 YNNKEL (reference sequence). This CDR3 is 15 amino acids long. The CDR3 here is CASSQADGPDGELFF. DNA for the CDR3: TGTGCCAGCAGCCAGGCAGATGGCCCAGACGGGGAGCTGTTTTTT.

The chain joins TRBV6-6 to TRBJ1-6, with TRBD1 identical over 7 bases. Germline V gene sequence: CDR1 MNHNY, CDR2 SVGAGI (reference sequence). Trimming cost V 6 bases and J 6 bases; bases outside gene matches: 5. This CDR3 contains 14 residues. The chain's CDR3 is CASSRQGGNSPLHF. DNA of the CDR3: TGTGCCAGCAGCCGACAGGGTGGTAATTCACCCCTCCACTTT.

This clone was counted once. J is TRBJ2-3 and V is TRBV2, with a tentative D call TRBD1 (5 bases). The CDR3 extends over 15 amino acids. The V gene's germline CDR1 is SNHLY and CDR2 FYNNEI. Trimming pared 3 bases from V and 3 bases from J, leaving 13 bases between. CDR3 in amino acids: CASSEEQGRTDTQYF. Here the CDR3 DNA reads TGTGCCAGCAGTGAGGAGCAGGGCAGGACAGATACGCAGTATTTT. Variable domain in full (rest from reference TRBV2 and TRBJ2-3): EPEVTQTPSHQVTQMGQEVILRCVPISNHLYFYWYRQILGQKVEFLVSFYNNEISEKSEIFDDQFSVERPDGSNFTLKIRSTKLEDSAMYFCASSEEQGRTDTQYFGPGTRLTVL.

The sample holds one count of this clone. V and J are TRBV11-2 and TRBJ1-1, with a possible D match to TRBD1 (6 bases). The CDR3 loop spans 15 amino acids. Germline-derived CDR1 and CDR2 are SGHAT and FQNNGV. Trimming stripped 4 bases from V and 5 bases from J, with 17 bases between. CDR3 in amino acids: CASSSSGGPWTEAFF. DNA of the CDR3: TGTGCCAGCAGCTCCTCTGGGGGCCCGTGGACTGAAGCTTTCTTT.

This sequence joins TRBV19 and TRBJ2-7, with TRBD2 matching 12 bases. This CDR3 has 14 residues. Germline V lookup: CDR1 LNHDA, CDR2 SQIVND (reference sequence). The trim removed 6 bases at V and 2 bases at J, leaving 2 bases unmatched. CDR3 sequence: CASSPSGGAYEQYF. The CDR3 DNA sequence: TGTGCCAGTAGCCCTAGCGGGGGGGCCTACGAGCAGTACTTC.

This rearrangement joins TRBV7-2 to TRBJ1-3; perhaps TRBD1 as D (5 bases). In germline, CDR1 is SGHTA, CDR2 FQGNSA. V lost 5 bases to trimming and J lost 6 bases, with 14 bases between them. The length of the CDR3 is 14 residues. DNA for the CDR3: TGTGCCAGCAGCCCTACCGGGGGTTCAAACACCATATATTTT. It translates to CASSPTGGSNTIYF.

The V and J genes are TRBV7-8 and TRBJ1-2; 8 bases align to TRBD1. Germline V gives CDR1 SGHVS, CDR2 FQNEAQ. There are 15 residues in the CDR3. V was clipped by 1 base and J by 8 bases; unmatched bases: 9. The CDR3 coding sequence is TGTGCCAGCAGCTTAGGAGGGACAGGTCGACAGGGCTACACCTTC. This codes for CASSLGGTGRQGYTF.

The chain carries TRBV5-1 and TRBJ1-1; tentatively, D is TRBD1 (6 bases). This CDR3 has 12 amino acids. V was clipped by 3 bases and J by 6 bases, with 9 bases between them. Per germline, CDR1 SGHRS and CDR2 YFSETQ. The CDR3: CASSSTGPEAFF. The CDR3 DNA reads as TGCGCCAGCAGCTCGACAGGTCCTGAAGCTTTCTTT.

The rearrangement uses TRBV9 and TRBJ1-2, with TRBD1 matching 7 bases. Germline CDR1 is SGDLS and CDR2 is YYNGEE. V was clipped by 4 bases and J by 8 bases; unmatched bases: 2. The CDR3 has 11 residues. The CDR3 DNA reads TGTGCCAGCAGCTCGACAGGGGGCTACACCTTC. Translation gives CASSSTGGYTF.

The chain carries TRBV3-1 (or the pseudogene TRBV3-2) and TRBJ2-3; 7 nucleotides line up with TRBD1. The CDR3 sequence is 19 residues long. With V trimmed by 0 bases and J by 4 bases, 16 bases remained unmatched. Germline V CDR1 and CDR2: LGHDT, YNNKEL (reference sequence). The CDR3 DNA reads TGTGCCAGCAGCCAAGATGTGGGGACAGTAATAGCGATCTCAGATACGCAGTATTTT. Amino acids: CASSQDVGTVIAISDTQYF.

V and J are TRBV30 and TRBJ2-5, with D perhaps matching TRBD1 (7 bases). Trimming cost V 1 base and J 5 bases, with 14 bases left between them. The germline V gene has CDR1 GTSNPN and CDR2 SVGIG (reference sequence). The length of the CDR3 is 14 residues. Written as DNA, the CDR3 is TGTGCCTGGAGTGCCCTGACAGGGAGGGAGACCCAGTACTTC. Protein: CAWSALTGRETQYF.

The chain carries TRBV7-2 and TRBJ1-4; TRBD1 matches at 7 bases. With 5 bases clipped from V and 9 bases from J, the junction kept 15 bases outside the gene matches. The CDR3 runs 16 residues. Germline values: CDR1 SGHTA, CDR2 FQGNSA. The CDR3 sequence: CASSPPSSGTVKKLFF. The CDR3 DNA follows: TGTGCCAGCAGCCCCCCATCTTCCGGGACAGTGAAAAAACTGTTTTTT.

The genes are TRBV7-9 and TRBJ2-5; 7 nucleotides align to TRBD1. CDR1 SEHNR and CDR2 FQNEAQ come from the germline V gene (reference sequence). Germline trimming cut 4 bases from V and 5 bases from J; bases unmatched to any gene: 10. This CDR3 spans 15 amino acids. For the CDR3, the DNA is TGTGCCAGCAGCTACAGGGGCGTTGGACCGGAGACCCAGTACTTC. It codes for CASSYRGVGPETQYF.

J is TRBJ1-2 and V is TRBV15; weak D call: TRBD1 (5 bases). This CDR3 contains 15 residues. V was clipped by 0 bases and J by 1 base, with 9 bases between them. The germline V gene has CDR1 LNHNV and CDR2 YYDKDF (reference sequence). The CDR3: CATSRETGFNYGYTF. The CDR3 bases are TGTGCCACCAGCAGAGAAACAGGATTTAACTATGGCTACACCTTC.

This clone was seen once. The rearrangement links TRBV27 to TRBJ2-1; TRBD1 agrees at 11 bases. CDR1 and CDR2 from the germline V gene are MNHEY and SMNVEV (reference sequence). Trimming removed 5 bases from V and 7 bases from J; junction bases left unmatched: 4. The CDR3 has 14 residues. Here the CDR3 DNA reads TGTGCCAGCAGTGTCCGGGACAGGGGGAATGAGCAGTTCTTC. Its protein is CASSVRDRGNEQFF.

The chain employs TRBV3-1 (or the pseudogene TRBV3-2) and TRBJ2-7; 9 positions match TRBD1. The CDR3 length is 15 residues. V was pared by 4 bases and J by 4 bases, with 8 bases of the junction left unmatched. Germline V gives CDR1 LGHDT, CDR2 YNNKEL (reference sequence). The CDR3 DNA reads TGTGCCAGCAGCCCACTCCTAGGGACAGGGTACGAGCAGTACTTC. Protein: CASSPLLGTGYEQYF.

This clone was observed a handful of times. The chain joins TRBV19 to TRBJ1-1; no definite D call. The germline V gene has CDR1 LNHDA and CDR2 SQIVND (reference sequence). Trimming removed 5 bases at V and 1 base at J, with 8 bases between. The CDR3 runs 13 residues. CDR3 sequence reads: CASSPPGNTEAFF. The CDR3 bases are TGTGCCAGTAGTCCCCCAGGGAACACTGAAGCTTTCTTT.

The chain uses TRBV5-1 and TRBJ2-7; D gene uncertain. CDR1 SGHRS and CDR2 YFSETQ come from the germline V gene. The V end was cut by 4 bases, the J end by 1 base, with 6 bases between. The CDR3 sequence is 12 residues long. The CDR3 here is CASSTGSYEQYF. CDR3 in DNA: TGCGCCAGCAGCACGGGTTCCTACGAGCAGTACTTC.

The chain combines TRBV27 with TRBJ1-5, with a tentative D call TRBD1 (6 bases). This CDR3 has 12 amino acids. Germline CDR1 reads MNHEY; CDR2 reads SMNVEV (reference sequence). Trimming took off 2 bases at V and 7 bases at J, with 6 bases between the two ends. The CDR3 nucleotides read TGTGCCAGCAGTTTAGGGGGCCAGCCCCAGCATTTT. Its protein product is CASSLGGQPQHF.

CDR3 coding DNA: TGTGCCAGTAGTATAAAGACACAGAACACCGGGGAGCTGTTTTTT. This sequence encodes CASSIKTQNTGELFF. The genes are TRBV19 and TRBJ2-2; D gene uncertain. CDR3 length: 15 amino acids. CDR1 LNHDA and CDR2 SQIVND come from the germline V gene (reference sequence). Between the trimmed V and J ends, which lost 2 bases and 1 base, there was a span of 8 bases.

V gene TRBV19 combines with J gene TRBJ1-5, with TRBD1 identical over 7 bases. Germline CDR1 reads LNHDA; CDR2 reads SQIVND (reference sequence). CDR3 length equals 14 residues. V lost 5 bases and J lost 9; bases outside the gene matches: 10. The CDR3 loop is CASSPKQGRRPQHF. The CDR3 DNA sequence: TGTGCCAGTAGTCCTAAACAGGGGAGGCGGCCCCAGCATTTT.